These T cell receptor beta chains were read from a single sample in a study of CD8 T cells in Susac syndrome. TCRdb ran MiXCR on the immunoSEQ multiplex PCR reads and lists one entry per CDR3 protein. Seen here are about 200,000 distinct CDR3 sequences, 95% observed once, and the top ten hold 0.082%. Sequencing was performed on CD4+ T cells from PBMCs. Source of these receptors: a human donor with multiple sclerosis. The CDR3 runs from the conserved cysteine through the conserved F or W. Fields, in order: D gene, clone size, V gene, J gene, CDR3 DNA, CDR3 protein. A D gene is named only where the DNA matches it firmly. Clone size is given for some rows only: seen once, a few or many times, or a class if the clone is expanded.

D: TRBD1
size: once
V: TRBV4-2
J: TRBJ2-5
DNA: TGTGCCAGCAGCCAACAGGACAGGGGGGGGGAGACCCAGTACTTC
CDR3: CASSQQDRGGETQYF

D: NA
size: NA
V: TRBV24-1
J: TRBJ1-2
DNA: TGTGCCACCAGTGATTCTCGCTTCTATGGCTACACCTTC
CDR3: CATSDSRFYGYTF

D: TRBD2
size: NA
V: TRBV20-1
J: TRBJ2-3
DNA: TGCAGTGCTAAGCGGGGGAGCACAGATACGCAGTATTTT
CDR3: CSAKRGSTDTQYF

D: NA
size: NA
V: TRBV19
J: TRBJ1-5
DNA: TGTGCCAGTAGTGGTAGAGGGGGGCCGCAGCCCCAGCATTTT
CDR3: CASSGRGGPQPQHF

D: NA
size: NA
V: TRBV29-1
J: TRBJ1-1
DNA: TGCAGCGTCCGTCTGGGGGGCAACACTGAAGCTTTCTTT
CDR3: CSVRLGGNTEAFF

D: NA
size: NA
V: TRBV18
J: TRBJ1-1
DNA: TGTGCCAGCTCACCACCGGGCAGTTTGAACACTGAAGCTTTCTTT
CDR3: CASSPPGSLNTEAFF

D: NA
size: NA
V: TRBV4-2
J: TRBJ1-2
DNA: TGTGCCAGCAGCCTCCGACAGGACGCTAACTATGGCTACACCTTC
CDR3: CASSLRQDANYGYTF

D: NA
size: NA
V: TRBV5-4
J: TRBJ2-1
DNA: TGTGCCAGCAGCTTTCTGGGGGTAAGGGACTCCTACAATGAGCAGTTCTTC
CDR3: CASSFLGVRDSYNEQFF

D: NA
size: NA
V: TRBV12-3/TRBV12-4
J: TRBJ2-3
DNA: TGTGCCAGCAGACGCGACAGAGAGAACACAGATACGCAGTATTTT
CDR3: CASRRDRENTDTQYF

D: TRBD1
size: NA
V: TRBV3-1
J: TRBJ1-5
DNA: TGTGCCAGCAGCCCAGGTCCGACAGGGCTTCAGCCCCAGCATTTT
CDR3: CASSPGPTGLQPQHF

D: TRBD2
size: NA
V: TRBV20-1
J: TRBJ2-7
DNA: TGCAGTGCTTCACTAGCGGGGGGAACCTACGAGCAGTACTTC
CDR3: CSASLAGGTYEQYF

D: TRBD2
size: NA
V: TRBV5-4
J: TRBJ2-3
DNA: TGTGCCAGCAGCTTGGCAGGACTAGCGAAGGATACGCAGTATTTT
CDR3: CASSLAGLAKDTQYF

D: NA
size: NA
V: TRBV9
J: TRBJ2-7
DNA: TGTGCCAGCAGCGCGGACGGGAAAGGCTACGAGCAGTACTTC
CDR3: CASSADGKGYEQYF

D: NA
size: NA
V: TRBV29-1
J: TRBJ1-4
DNA: TGCAGCGTTCCCTCGGAGGGAGAAGAAAAACTGTTTTTT
CDR3: CSVPSEGEEKLFF

D: NA
size: once
V: TRBV9
J: TRBJ2-7
DNA: TGTGCCAGCAGCGTATCGCCCAGGCACTACGAGCAGTACTTC
CDR3: CASSVSPRHYEQYF

D: NA
size: NA
V: TRBV30
J: TRBJ1-5
DNA: TGTGCCTGGAGTGTGGGAGACGGAGAGAATCAGCCCCAGCATTTT
CDR3: CAWSVGDGENQPQHF

D: NA
size: NA
V: TRBV27
J: TRBJ1-4
DNA: TGTGCCAGGACGACCAGGAATGAAAAACTGTTTTTT
CDR3: CARTTRNEKLFF

D: NA
size: NA
V: TRBV5-4
J: TRBJ1-1
DNA: TGTGCCACCCTGGGAGGTTCGAACACTGAAGCTTTCTTT
CDR3: CATLGGSNTEAFF

D: TRBD2
size: NA
V: TRBV20-1
J: TRBJ2-5
DNA: TGCAGTGCAAGTGGCCTAGCGGGGAGCCAAGAGACCCAGTACTTC
CDR3: CSASGLAGSQETQYF

D: NA
size: NA
V: TRBV19
J: TRBJ1-1
DNA: TGTGCCAGTAGTACGGCCAGGGCCTTCGAAGCTTTCTTT
CDR3: CASSTARAFEAFF

D: NA
size: NA
V: TRBV5-1
J: TRBJ2-7
DNA: TGCGCCAGCAGCTTAGAAGGACACGAGCAGTACTTC
CDR3: CASSLEGHEQYF

D: TRBD1
size: NA
V: TRBV11-2
J: TRBJ1-6
DNA: TGTGCCAGCAGCTTTGGGGGCAGGGGGCGTTCACCCCTCCACTTT
CDR3: CASSFGGRGRSPLHF

D: TRBD2
size: NA
V: TRBV12-3/TRBV12-4
J: TRBJ2-2
DNA: TGTGCCAGCAAGTTCCGAGCGGGGGGGCAGAGCGGGGAGCTGTTTTTT
CDR3: CASKFRAGGQSGELFF

D: NA
size: NA
V: TRBV30
J: TRBJ1-3
DNA: TGTGCCTGGAGGTCCTCTGGAAACACCATATATTTT
CDR3: CAWRSSGNTIYF

D: NA
size: NA
V: TRBV3-1
J: TRBJ2-5
DNA: TGTGCCAGCAGCCAAAGGGGGGCAGCGAGGGAAGAGACCCAGTACTTC
CDR3: CASSQRGAAREETQYF

D: NA
size: NA
V: TRBV5-4
J: TRBJ2-6
DNA: TGTGCCAGCAGCGCGGGACACCCAGGCTCTGGGGCCAACGTCCTGACTTTC
CDR3: CASSAGHPGSGANVLTF

D: NA
size: NA
V: TRBV9
J: TRBJ1-1
DNA: TGTGCCAGCAGCGTAGCTGGTCCCACTATAAACACTGAAGCTTTCTTT
CDR3: CASSVAGPTINTEAFF

D: TRBD1
size: NA
V: TRBV10-3
J: TRBJ1-5
DNA: TGTGCCATCTCTGAAGGACAGGACCAGCATTTT
CDR3: CAISEGQDQHF

D: NA
size: NA
V: TRBV2
J: TRBJ1-2
DNA: TGTGCCAGCAGTGAGTCGCTGGGCTATGGCTACACCTTC
CDR3: CASSESLGYGYTF

D: TRBD2
size: NA
V: TRBV4-2
J: TRBJ2-2
DNA: TGTGCCAGCAGTCGGCGGGGGGCCACCGGGGAGCTGTTTTTT
CDR3: CASSRRGATGELFF

D: NA
size: NA
V: TRBV6-6
J: TRBJ2-6
DNA: TGTGCCAGCAGTTACCCCGGGCGCTCTGGGGCCAACGTCCTGACTTTC
CDR3: CASSYPGRSGANVLTF

D: NA
size: few
V: TRBV30
J: TRBJ2-3
DNA: TGTGCCTGGAGCGGGGGGCTTACAGATACGCAGTATTTT
CDR3: CAWSGGLTDTQYF

D: NA
size: once
V: TRBV7-8
J: TRBJ2-7
DNA: TGTGCCAGCGTCTTCCTGCCGGGATCCTACGAGCAGTACTTC
CDR3: CASVFLPGSYEQYF

D: NA
size: once
V: TRBV7-9
J: TRBJ2-1
DNA: TGTGCCAGCAGCTTAGGGGTCGATGAGCAGTTCTTC
CDR3: CASSLGVDEQFF

D: NA
size: NA
V: TRBV29-1
J: TRBJ2-5
DNA: TGCAGCGTTGATTCTCGTCGTCGGGGGACGTACCAAGAGACCCAGTACTTC
CDR3: CSVDSRRRGTYQETQYF

D: TRBD2
size: NA
V: TRBV12-3/TRBV12-4
J: TRBJ2-3
DNA: TGTGCCAGCAAGAGGACTAGCGGCCCAGATACGCAGTATTTT
CDR3: CASKRTSGPDTQYF

D: TRBD2
size: NA
V: TRBV7-2
J: TRBJ2-1
DNA: TGTGCCAGCAGACGGGAGTTAGCGGGGGAGACAGGTCAGTTCTTC
CDR3: CASRRELAGETGQFF

D: TRBD1
size: NA
V: TRBV6-5
J: TRBJ2-3
DNA: TGTGCCAGCAGTTCCTCAGGGGGCCTTGTAGATACGCAGTATTTT
CDR3: CASSSSGGLVDTQYF

D: NA
size: NA
V: TRBV30
J: TRBJ2-3
DNA: TGTGCCTGGAGTACCCCGGACTTGACAGATACGCAGTATTTT
CDR3: CAWSTPDLTDTQYF

D: NA
size: NA
V: TRBV20-1
J: TRBJ1-1
DNA: TGCAGTGCCCAAAGGGCAGTGAACACTGAAGCTTTCTTT
CDR3: CSAQRAVNTEAFF

D: TRBD1
size: NA
V: TRBV14
J: TRBJ2-7
DNA: TGTGCCAGCAGTACGACAGGGGTGGGCGAGCAGTACTTC
CDR3: CASSTTGVGEQYF

D: NA
size: NA
V: TRBV7-7
J: TRBJ2-1
DNA: TGTGCTAGCAGCTTAGCGCGGGTAGCGGAGGGGAATGAGCAGTTCTTC
CDR3: CASSLARVAEGNEQFF

D: NA
size: once
V: TRBV27
J: TRBJ1-1
DNA: TGTGCCAGCAGTTTAAGAAATTACTTCGAAGCTTTCTTT
CDR3: CASSLRNYFEAFF

D: NA
size: NA
V: TRBV6-1
J: TRBJ1-1
DNA: TGTGCCAGCAGTGGAAACGGGGTGGGCACTGAAGCTTTCTTT
CDR3: CASSGNGVGTEAFF

D: NA
size: NA
V: TRBV20-1
J: TRBJ1-2
DNA: TGCAGTGCTCCGACAAGCCCATCCTATGGCTACACCTTC
CDR3: CSAPTSPSYGYTF

D: TRBD1
size: NA
V: TRBV11-2
J: TRBJ2-1
DNA: TGTGCCAGCAGCTTATATACAGGGGTCTACAATGAGCAGTTCTTC
CDR3: CASSLYTGVYNEQFF

D: NA
size: NA
V: TRBV7-2
J: TRBJ1-6
DNA: TGTGCCAGCAGCTTAGTCCAGGGTGCGACACCCCTCCACTTT
CDR3: CASSLVQGATPLHF

D: NA
size: NA
V: TRBV12-3/TRBV12-4
J: TRBJ2-5
DNA: TGTGCCAGCAGTTTAGGGGCCCAAGAGACCCAGTACTTC
CDR3: CASSLGAQETQYF

D: NA
size: NA
V: TRBV12-3/TRBV12-4
J: TRBJ2-1
DNA: TGTGCCAGCAATCGACTGGGCGGTGAGCAGTTCTTC
CDR3: CASNRLGGEQFF